Included here is one TCR beta chain sequence, with context. This CDR3 contains 14 residues. Germline V gene data show CDR1 as MDHEN and CDR2 as SYDVKM. J gave up 7 bases and V 10 bases, and 9 bases lay outside the gene matches. The data stem from a study of blood T cell repertoires in COVID-19. In the study overall: The analysed material was cDNA or gDNA that came from T cells, B-cell-depleted T cells, or PBMCs.

Under the authors' procedure: Estimation of nucleated cell counts relied on the amplification of reference gene primers. Only in-frame clones appear in the TCRdb table, and some are missing; sequencing was by immunoSEQ multiplex PCR. The V and J calls and clone size were taken over from that table, and D and trimming were inferred from the DNA. The sample has 55,000 to 75,000 clones; 60% to 85% are singletons. The sequenced material came from peripheral blood. This sequence was found in a human donor in a cohort sampled during active COVID-19. This chain links TRBV28 with TRBJ1-4, with 10 positions matching TRBD1. CDR3 sequence reads: CATSWGTGVEKLFF. Written as DNA, the CDR3 is TGTGCCACCTCTTGGGGGACAGGGGTTGAAAAACTGTTTTTT.